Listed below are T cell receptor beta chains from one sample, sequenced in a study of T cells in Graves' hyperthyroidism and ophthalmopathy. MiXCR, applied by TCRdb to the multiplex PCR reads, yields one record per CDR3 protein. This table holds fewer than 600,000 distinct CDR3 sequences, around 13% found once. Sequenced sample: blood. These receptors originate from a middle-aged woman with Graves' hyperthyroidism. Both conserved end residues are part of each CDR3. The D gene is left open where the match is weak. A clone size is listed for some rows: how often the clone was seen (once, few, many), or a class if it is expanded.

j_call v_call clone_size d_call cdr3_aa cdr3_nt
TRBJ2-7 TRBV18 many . CASSPDVLGEQYF TGTGCCAGCTCACCAGACGTCTTGGGCGAGCAGTACTTC
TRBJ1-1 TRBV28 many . CASIEGMNTEAFF TGTGCCAGCATAGAGGGGATGAACACTGAAGCTTTCTTT
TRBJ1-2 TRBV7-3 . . CASSLTPDSNYGYTF TGTGCCAGCAGCCTAACCCCGGACAGCAACTATGGCTACACCTTC
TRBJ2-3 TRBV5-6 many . CASSWAGSSDTQYF TGTGCCAGCAGCTGGGCAGGGTCTTCAGATACGCAGTATTTT
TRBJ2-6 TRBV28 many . CASTTYGSGANVLTF TGTGCCAGCACCACTTATGGATCTGGGGCCAACGTCCTGACTTTC
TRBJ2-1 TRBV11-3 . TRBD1 CASSSPGQGFNEQFF TGTGCCAGCAGCTCACCGGGACAGGGGTTCAATGAGCAGTTCTTC
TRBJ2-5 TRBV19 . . CASAITGGETQYF TGTGCCAGTGCGATAACTGGTGGGGAGACCCAGTACTTC
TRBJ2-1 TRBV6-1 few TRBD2 CASSYGGLAGLNEQFF TGTGCCAGCAGTTATGGGGGACTAGCGGGACTCAATGAGCAGTTCTTC
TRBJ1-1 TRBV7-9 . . CASSLQWGTEAFF TGTGCCAGCAGCCTACAGTGGGGCACTGAAGCTTTCTTT
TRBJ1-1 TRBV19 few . CASSWRHENTEAFF TGTGCCAGTAGTTGGAGACACGAGAACACTGAAGCTTTCTTC
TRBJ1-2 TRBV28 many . CASSPEARRGYTF TGTGCCAGCAGCCCGGAAGCGAGACGTGGCTACACCTTC
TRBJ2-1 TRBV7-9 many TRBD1 CASSLAGTGKSYNEQFF TGTGCCAGCAGCTTGGCCGGGACAGGGAAGTCCTACAATGAGCAGTTCTTC
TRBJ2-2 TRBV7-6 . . CASSLNSQGPNTGELFF TGTGCCAGCAGCTTAAACTCGCAGGGTCCAAACACCGGGGAGCTGTTTTTT
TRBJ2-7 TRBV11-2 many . CASSFGDTYEQYF TGTGCCAGCAGCTTTGGGGATACCTACGAGCAGTACTTC
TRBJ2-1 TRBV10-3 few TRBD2 CAISESRGTSGLEQFF TGTGCCATCAGTGAGTCTCGGGGGACTAGCGGGTTAGAGCAGTTCTTC
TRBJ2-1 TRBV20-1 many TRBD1 CSARDGTDQFF TGCAGTGCTAGAGATGGGACAGACCAGTTCTTC
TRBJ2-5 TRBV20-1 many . CSARTQGSWETQYF TGCAGTGCTAGAACCCAGGGGTCATGGGAGACCCAGTACTTC
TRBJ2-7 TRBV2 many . CATGLTSSYEQYF TGTGCCACAGGGCTAACCAGCTCCTACGAGCAGTACTTC
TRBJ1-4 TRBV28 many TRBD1 CASSSRDRVYEKLFF TGTGCCAGCAGTTCCAGGGACAGGGTTTATGAAAAACTGTTTTTT
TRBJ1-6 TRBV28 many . CASSFGDSPLHF TGTGCCAGCAGTTTTGGGGATTCACCCCTCCACTTT
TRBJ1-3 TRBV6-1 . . CASNMQAARGNTIYF TGTGCCAGCAATATGCAGGCGGCCCGTGGAAACACCATATATTTT
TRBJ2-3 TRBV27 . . CASSTRARLDTQYF TGTGCCAGCAGTACGAGAGCCCGCCTAGATACGCAGTATTTT
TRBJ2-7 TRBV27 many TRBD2 CAVGGLAVVSYEQYF TGTGCCGTCGGTGGACTAGCGGTAGTCTCCTACGAGCAGTACTTC
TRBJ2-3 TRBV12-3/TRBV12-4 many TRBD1 CASNKGTASTDTQYF TGTGCCAGCAACAAAGGGACAGCCAGCACAGATACGCAGTATTTT
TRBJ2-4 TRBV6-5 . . CASSYSGWGTKNIQYF TGTGCCAGCAGTTACTCAGGGTGGGGAACCAAAAACATTCAGTACTTC
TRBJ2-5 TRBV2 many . CASSEGLWGETQYF TGTGCCAGCAGTGAAGGGCTATGGGGGGAGACCCAGTACTTC
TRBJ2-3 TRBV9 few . CASSATDPTDTQYF TGTGCCAGCAGCGCTACCGACCCCACAGATACGCAGTATTTT
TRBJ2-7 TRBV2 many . CAGRLYEQYF TGTGCCGGAAGACTTTACGAGCAGTACTTC
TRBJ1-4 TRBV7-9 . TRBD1 CASSLSGTENEKLFF TGTGCCAGCAGCTTATCGGGGACAGAGAATGAAAAACTGTTTTTT
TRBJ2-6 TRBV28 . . CASLTRSSGANVLTF TGTGCCAGTTTGACTCGGAGCTCTGGGGCCAACGTCCTGACTTTC
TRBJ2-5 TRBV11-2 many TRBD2 CASSETRLAKETQYF TGTGCCAGCAGCGAGACCAGACTAGCGAAAGAGACCCAGTACTTC
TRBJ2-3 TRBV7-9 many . CASSSGTTSTDTQYF TGTGCCAGCAGCTCCGGGACGACTAGCACAGATACGCAGTATTTT
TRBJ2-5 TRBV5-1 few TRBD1 CASSWGTGGAETQYF TGCGCCAGCAGCTGGGGGACAGGGGGCGCAGAGACCCAGTACTTC
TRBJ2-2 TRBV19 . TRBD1 CASRDRGRGGELFF TGTGCCAGCCGGGACAGGGGGCGTGGCGGGGAGCTGTTTTTT
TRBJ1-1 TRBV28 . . CASSFSQGKMNAEAFF TGTGCCAGCAGTTTTAGTCAAGGGAAAATGAACGCTGAAGCTTTCTTT
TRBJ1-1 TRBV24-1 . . CATSDWDGQAFF TGTGCCACCAGTGATTGGGACGGACAAGCTTTCTTT
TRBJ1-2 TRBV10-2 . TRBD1 CASSESRTGGEGGYTF TGCGCCAGCAGTGAGTCTCGGACAGGGGGCGAAGGAGGCTACACCTTC
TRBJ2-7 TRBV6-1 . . CASREDSISSYEQYF TGTGCCAGCAGGGAAGACTCTATCTCCTCCTACGAGCAGTACTTC
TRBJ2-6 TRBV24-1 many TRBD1 CATSTGFGANVLTF TGTGCCACCTCGACAGGGTTCGGGGCCAACGTCCTGACTTTC
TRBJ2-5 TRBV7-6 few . CASSRDSSGETQYF TGTGCCAGCAGCAGGGACTCCTCAGGGGAGACCCAGTACTTC
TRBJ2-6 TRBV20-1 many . CSAFSDPGANVLTF TGCAGTGCTTTCTCGGACCCTGGGGCCAACGTCCTGACTTTC
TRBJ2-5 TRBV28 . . CASSPTETQYF TGTGCCAGCAGCCCTACCGAGACCCAGTACTTC
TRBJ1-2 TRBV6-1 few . CASTNSRDGYTF TGTGCCAGCACCAACTCGAGGGATGGCTACACCTTC
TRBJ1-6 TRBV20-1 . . CSASAGEGSPLHF TGCAGTGCCAGTGCGGGGGAAGGTTCACCCCTCCACTTT
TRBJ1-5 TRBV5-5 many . CASSFTEGNQPQHF TGTGCCAGCAGCTTCACAGAAGGCAATCAGCCCCAGCATTTT